This TCR beta chain is from a study of cytomegalovirus exposure and HLA in healthy donors. The CDR3 covers 16 residues. Germline trimming cut 0 bases from V and 0 bases from J; bases unmatched to any gene: 4. CDR1 is SGDLS, CDR2 YYNGEE, per germline. Amplification used 60 Vbeta primers and 13 Jbeta primers. TCRdb keeps only in-frame clones here, not all; method: immunoSEQ multiplex PCR. This sample yields 140,000 or so clones, of which 70% to 85% are seen a single time; around 3.7% belongs to the top ten. Sequencing was carried out using PBMCs. The TCR sequence derives from a male donor in good health and CMV-seronegative. The chain couples TRBV9 to TRBJ2-3, with 7 bases fitting TRBD1. The DNA for the CDR3 is TGTGCCAGCAGCGTAGGACAGGGCCTAAGCACAGATACGCAGTATTTT. Protein: CASSVGQGLSTDTQYF.